Listed below are T cell receptor beta chains from one sample, sequenced in a study of T cell responses to AZD1222 COVID-19 vaccine. Libraries were prepared by immunoSEQ multiplex PCR; TCRdb keeps only in-frame clonotypes and omits some of them. The data show fewer than 120,000 clones, roughly 92% seen once. The specimen comprised peripheral blood, sampled on day 0 of AZD1222 vaccination. The receptors originated from an adult in good health. CDR3s include the opening cysteine and the closing phenylalanine or tryptophan. D genes are given only for firm matches. The size field is filled for only some rows; it gives once, few, many or a size class.

>TRBD1|-|TRBJ1-4|TRBV7-2
TGTGCCAGCAGCTCTCGGACAGGGACGAATGAAAAACTGTTTTTT
CASSSRTGTNEKLFF
>-|-|TRBJ2-1|TRBV27
TGTGCCAGCAGTTTCGGCCCAAACAATGAGCAGTTCTTC
CASSFGPNNEQFF
>TRBD1|-|TRBJ1-3|TRBV5-1
TGCGCCAGCAGCTTGAAAGCAGGGGGATCAAACACCATATATTTT
CASSLKAGGSNTIYF
>TRBD2|-|TRBJ2-2|TRBV4-1
TGCGCCAGCAGCCAGCTCCCTTTATTTGCGGGGGGGATTAACACCGGGGAGCTGTTTTTT
CASSQLPLFAGGINTGELFF
>TRBD1|-|TRBJ1-5|TRBV2
TGTGCCAGCAAGTTGGGGACAGGCTCGCCGAATAGCAATCAGCCCCAGCATTTT
CASKLGTGSPNSNQPQHF
>-|-|TRBJ1-6|TRBV19
TGTGCCAGTAGGAAGCAGGACTCCTCACCCCTCCACTTT
CASRKQDSSPLHF
>TRBD2|-|TRBJ2-5|TRBV4-1
TGCGCCAGCAGCCAAGACCCCCGACTAGCGGGGACCCTCATGGAGACCCAGTACTTC
CASSQDPRLAGTLMETQYF
>-|-|TRBJ1-3|TRBV28
TGTGCCAGTAACTTAGGGACGGGCCTTTGGGACACCATATATTTT
CASNLGTGLWDTIYF
>-|-|TRBJ2-7|TRBV5-1
TGCGCCAGCAGCTTGGGGAGGCAGCAGTACTTC
CASSLGRQQYF
>-|-|TRBJ1-2|TRBV4-1
TGCGCCAGCAGCCCGGATCGACAGAGACCTTATGGCTACACCTTC
CASSPDRQRPYGYTF
>TRBD2|-|TRBJ2-3|TRBV5-4
TGTGCCAGCAGCCCCGTGGGGGGGTACACAGATACGCAGTATTTT
CASSPVGGYTDTQYF
>-|-|TRBJ2-5|TRBV27
TGTGCCAGCAGTTCTGGGAGGGAGACCCAGTACTTC
CASSSGRETQYF
>-|-|TRBJ1-6|TRBV2
TGTGCCAGCAGTGAAGCGGCGGACTCCTATAATTCACCCCTCCACTTT
CASSEAADSYNSPLHF
>-|once|TRBJ2-7|TRBV3-1/TRBV3-2
TGTGCCAGCAGCCATGACAACGGCTACGAGCAGTACTTC
CASSHDNGYEQYF
>TRBD1|-|TRBJ1-1|TRBV14
TGTGCCAGCAGCTCCAGGGGGGACACTGAAGCTTTCTTT
CASSSRGDTEAFF